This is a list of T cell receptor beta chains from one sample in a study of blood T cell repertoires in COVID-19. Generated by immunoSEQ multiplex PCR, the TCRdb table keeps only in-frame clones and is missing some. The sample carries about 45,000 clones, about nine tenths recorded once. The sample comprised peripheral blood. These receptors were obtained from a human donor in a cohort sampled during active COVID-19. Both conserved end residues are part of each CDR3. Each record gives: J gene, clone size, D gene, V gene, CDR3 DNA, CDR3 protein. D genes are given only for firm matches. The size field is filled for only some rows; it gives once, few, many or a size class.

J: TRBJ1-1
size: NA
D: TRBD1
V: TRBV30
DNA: TGTGCCTGGGACAGGGGGAATACTGAAGCTTTCTTT
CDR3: CAWDRGNTEAFF

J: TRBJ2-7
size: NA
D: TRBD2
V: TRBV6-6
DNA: TGTGCCAGTCAAGGACTAGCGGCCTACGAGCAGTACTTC
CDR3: CASQGLAAYEQYF

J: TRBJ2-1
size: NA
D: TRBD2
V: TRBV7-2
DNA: TGTGCCAGCAGCGCTACTAGCGGGAGAGATTTGAATGAGCAGTTCTTC
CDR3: CASSATSGRDLNEQFF

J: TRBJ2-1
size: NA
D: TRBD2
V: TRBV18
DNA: TGTGCCAGCTCACCACGTACTAGCGGAGTCAATGAGCAGTTCTTC
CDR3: CASSPRTSGVNEQFF

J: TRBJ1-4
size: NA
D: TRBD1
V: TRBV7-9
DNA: TGTGCCAGCAGGGGGGACAGCCCAAATGAAAAACTGTTTTTT
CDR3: CASRGDSPNEKLFF

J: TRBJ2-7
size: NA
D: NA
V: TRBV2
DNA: TGTGCCAGCACTCTTTTGGGGGGCGAGCAGTACTTC
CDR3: CASTLLGGEQYF

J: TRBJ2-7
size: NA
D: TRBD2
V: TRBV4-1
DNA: TGCGCCAGCAGCCAAGCACTAGCGGGAGCATACGAGCAGTACTTC
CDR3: CASSQALAGAYEQYF

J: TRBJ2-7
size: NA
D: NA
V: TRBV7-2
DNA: TGTGCCAGCAGCCCCCGGGTCGGGGGTCCCTACGAGCAGTACTTC
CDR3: CASSPRVGGPYEQYF

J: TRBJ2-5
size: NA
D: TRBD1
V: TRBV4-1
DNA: TGCGCCAGCAGCCGAGACGTAACAGGGGACCAAGAGACCCAGTACTTC
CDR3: CASSRDVTGDQETQYF

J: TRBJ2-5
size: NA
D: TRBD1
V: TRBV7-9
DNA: TGTGCCAGCAGCAAAGGACAGGGCCAGACCCAGTACTTC
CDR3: CASSKGQGQTQYF

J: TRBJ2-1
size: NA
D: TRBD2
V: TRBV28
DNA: TGTGCCAGCAGTTATCGGGAGGGGCGTCCTGCGCAGTTCTTC
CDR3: CASSYREGRPAQFF

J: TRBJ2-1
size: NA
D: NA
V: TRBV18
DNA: TGTGCCAGCTCCCCACAGCCCGTCTCCTACAATGAGCAGTTCTTC
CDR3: CASSPQPVSYNEQFF

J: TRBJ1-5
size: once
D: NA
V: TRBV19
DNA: TGTGCCAGTAAGGGGGGGCAGGCAGGCGCTCAGCCCCAGCATTTT
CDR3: CASKGGQAGAQPQHF

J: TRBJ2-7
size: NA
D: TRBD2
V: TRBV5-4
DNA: TGTGCCAGCAGCTCCGGGACTAGCGGGAGCTACGAGCAGTACTTC
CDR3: CASSSGTSGSYEQYF

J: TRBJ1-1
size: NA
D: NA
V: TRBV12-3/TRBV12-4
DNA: TGTGCCAGCAGCCAGGGTGAGCACACTGAAGCTTTCTTT
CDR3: CASSQGEHTEAFF

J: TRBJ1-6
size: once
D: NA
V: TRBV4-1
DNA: TGCGCCAGCAGCCAAAACCCGGACAGATATTCACCCCTCCACTTT
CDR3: CASSQNPDRYSPLHF

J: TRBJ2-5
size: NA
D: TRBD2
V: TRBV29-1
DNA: TGCAGCGTTGAATTGGGAGGGGAGACCCAGTACTTC
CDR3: CSVELGGETQYF

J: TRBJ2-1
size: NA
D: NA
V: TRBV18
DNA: TGTGCCAGCTCACCTACGGGGAAAGGTATCAATGAGCAGTTCTTC
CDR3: CASSPTGKGINEQFF

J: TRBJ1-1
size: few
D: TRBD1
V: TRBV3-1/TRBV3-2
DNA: TGTGCCAGCAGCCGGACAGGGGCTGAAGCTTTCTTT
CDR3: CASSRTGAEAFF

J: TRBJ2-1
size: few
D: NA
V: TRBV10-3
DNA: TGTGCCATCAGTGAGTCTCAGGGCATGGGCCGAAATGAGCAGTTCTTC
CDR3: CAISESQGMGRNEQFF

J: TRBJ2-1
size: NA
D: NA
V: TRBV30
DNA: TGTGCCTGGGCCCCGGGGGGGACAGCTCAGTTCTTC
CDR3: CAWAPGGTAQFF

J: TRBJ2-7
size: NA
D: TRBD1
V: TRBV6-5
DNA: TGTGCCAGCAGTTACCCCGGGACAGCCTCTGAGCAGTACTTC
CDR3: CASSYPGTASEQYF

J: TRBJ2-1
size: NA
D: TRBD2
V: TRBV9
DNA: TGTGCCAGCAGCGTAGAAGCGGGGGGAGATGAGCAGTTCTTC
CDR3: CASSVEAGGDEQFF

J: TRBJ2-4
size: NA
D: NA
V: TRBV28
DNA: TGTGCCAGCAGCTTGCCTAGCGACATTCAGTACTTC
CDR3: CASSLPSDIQYF

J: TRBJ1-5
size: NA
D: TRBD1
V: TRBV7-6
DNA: TGTGCCAGCAGCTTAGGGACAGGGGGGACGGGGCAGCCCCAGCATTTT
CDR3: CASSLGTGGTGQPQHF

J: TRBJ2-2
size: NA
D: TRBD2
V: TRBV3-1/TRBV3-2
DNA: TGTGCCGTCGGACTAGCGGGAGGCACCGGGGAGCTGTTTTTT
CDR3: CAVGLAGGTGELFF

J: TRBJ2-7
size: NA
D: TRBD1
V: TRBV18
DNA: TGTGCCAGCTCACCAGGGGGACAGGGACTCTACGAGCAGTACTTC
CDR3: CASSPGGQGLYEQYF

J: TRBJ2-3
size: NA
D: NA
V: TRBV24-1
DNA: TGTGCCAGGGCGTTTGTAGCGGACCGCACAGATACGCAGTATTTT
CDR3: CARAFVADRTDTQYF

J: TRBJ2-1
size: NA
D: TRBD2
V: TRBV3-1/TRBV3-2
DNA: TGTGCCAGCAGCCAAGACCGACTAGCGGACCTCTACAATGAGCAGTTCTTC
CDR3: CASSQDRLADLYNEQFF

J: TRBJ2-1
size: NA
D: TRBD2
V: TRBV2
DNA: TGTGCCAGCAGCGAAGCGGGAGGGCCTCTGAATGAGCAGTTCTTC
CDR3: CASSEAGGPLNEQFF

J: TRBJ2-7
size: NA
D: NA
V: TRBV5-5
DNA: TGTGCCAGCAGCTTTCTGGGGGGAATCTACGAGCAGTACTTC
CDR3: CASSFLGGIYEQYF

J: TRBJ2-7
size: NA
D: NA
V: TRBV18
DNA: TGTGCCAGCTCACCCTCGTCCACTACTGAGCAGTACTTC
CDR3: CASSPSSTTEQYF

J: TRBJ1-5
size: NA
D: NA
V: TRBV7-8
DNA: TGTGCCAGCAGCCCCTCCAGGGATTATAGCAATCAGCCCCAGCATTTT
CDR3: CASSPSRDYSNQPQHF

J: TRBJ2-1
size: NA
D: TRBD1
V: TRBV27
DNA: TGTGCCAGCAGTTTAGGTCCCGGACAGGGGGCGCGGGAGCAGTTCTTC
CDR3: CASSLGPGQGAREQFF

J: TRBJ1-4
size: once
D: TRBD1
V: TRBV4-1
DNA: TGCGCCAGCAGCCAAAAACAGGGGGCAGGTGATGAAAAACTGTTTTTT
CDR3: CASSQKQGAGDEKLFF

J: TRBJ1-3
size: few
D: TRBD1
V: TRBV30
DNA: TGTGCCTTAATCTCCCGGGACTGGAACCCAGGGGGATATTTT
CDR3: CALISRDWNPGGYF